The sample holds a few counts of the clone carrying this T cell receptor beta chain. This entry belongs to a study of OX40 agonist ivuxolimab in advanced cancers. The assay was immunoSEQ multiplex PCR, and TCRdb's table has in-frame clones only and misses some. This table has more than 55,000 clones, 88% appearing once. The starting material was CD4+ or CD8+ T cells sorted from blood, obtained in a trial of the OX40 agonist ivuxolimab. The source of this sequence is an adult with an advanced solid tumor such as melanoma, head and neck, liver or kidney cancer.

In DNA form, the CDR3 reads TGTGCCAGCAGTTCCGGACAGGGGGCCCCCTATGGCTACACCTTC. Encoded protein: CASSSGQGAPYGYTF. This chain uses TRBV27 with TRBJ1-2; 11 bases agree with TRBD1. Trimming took 4 bases from V and 4 from J; bases not matched to a gene: 5. In germline, CDR1 is MNHEY, CDR2 SMNVEV (reference sequence). The CDR3 spans 15 residues.